This T cell receptor beta chain was retrieved from a study of CD8+ T cells in alopecia areata. Extraction of RNA preceded its reverse transcription into cDNA, which served as the sequencing template. Repertoires were generated with immunoSEQ multiplex PCR, while TCRdb's copy carries only in-frame clones and drops some. The sample shows roughly 200,000 clones, about 40% of them seen only once. The sample's treatment: oral pan-JAK inhibitor, 5-10 mg twice daily. About this clone itself: Its antigen is unknown.

Germline-derived CDR1 and CDR2 are MGHRA and YSYEKL. The V end was cut by 1 base, the J end by 2 bases, with 12 bases between. This CDR3 comprises 17 residues. Whole-study findings and limits: Sequenced scalp T cells also include alphabeta T cells resident in normal skin. Having one nonresponder leaves uncertain how baseline CD8+ expansion relates to response. Alopecia totalis/universalis scalp especially showed more expanded CD8+ clones than normal scalp. Both scalp clonality and the expanded CD8+ clones among the top 100 showed a significant decrease with tofacitinib.

Sequences were derived from CD4+ T cells sorted from blood, sampled at approximately week 36, from a patient treated with tofacitinib. The chain is built from TRBV4-1 and TRBJ2-6; D gene ambiguous. The clonotype comes from a human donor with alopecia areata. The CDR3 DNA sequence: TGCGCCAGCAGCCAAGTACAGACTGGGGCTGGGGCCAACGTCCTGACTTTC. As protein: CASSQVQTGAGANVLTF.